This T cell receptor (beta chain) was captured by sequencing in a study of Graves' ophthalmopathy and Graves' hyperthyroidism. Study-level background: Cases classed as stable hyperthyroidism had no ophthalmopathy within 18 months of follow-up.

The length of the CDR3 is 14 residues. CDR1 and CDR2 from the germline V gene are MNHEY and SMNVEV (reference sequence). Trimming at V came to 3 bases and at J to 10 bases, leaving 6 bases not matched to a gene. General observations from the study: Ophthalmopathy was separated from stable hyperthyroidism by a 13-signature model with around 89% sensitivity and about 79% specificity. In blood appeared most of the expanded thyroid clonotypes whose frequency exceeded 0.001. This model predicted ophthalmopathy progression (sensitivity roughly 64%, specificity around 72%).

Details on this clonotype: What it recognizes is unknown.

The authors amplified TCR beta CDR3 regions from RNA transcripts. An opening RT-PCR round employed HTBI primers and preceded a second-round multiplex PCR. Via MiXCR, TCRdb re-called the multiplex PCR reads, giving one row per CDR3 protein. Altogether about 1.1 million distinct CDR3 sequences are present, about two fifths being singletons, with the ten largest covering roughly 10%. The clonotype comes from an adult man with Graves' hyperthyroidism. The chain couples TRBV27 to TRBJ1-6; 7 bases are a match to TRBD1. The sequencing input was peripheral blood or thyroid tissue (not recorded which). CDR3 in DNA: TGTGCCAGCAGTTTGGGAACAGGGGCGTCACCCCTCCACTTT. Encoded protein: CASSLGTGASPLHF.